Following are 18 T cell receptor beta chains from one sample sequenced in a study of long-term antiretroviral therapy in people with HIV. At the survey level, the v3.0 immunoSEQ assay was run. Profiled with immunoSEQ multiplex PCR; TCRdb holds only in-frame clones, not every one. The sample carries tens of thousands of clones, over 75% recorded once. The sequenced sample was unsorted PBMCs, obtained 1.5 years after starting antiretroviral therapy. Source of these receptors: a man aged 30 to 45 with HIV.

The chain links TRBV29-1 to TRBJ2-3; unclear D gene. Germline CDR1 and CDR2: SQVTM and ANQGSEA. The V end lost 1 base, the J end lost 1 base, and 9 bases lay between the germline ends. This CDR3 comprises 14 residues. CDR3 sequence: CSVEGAIRTDTQYF. The CDR3 region has the DNA TGCAGCGTTGAAGGGGCCATTCGCACAGATACGCAGTATTTT.

The rearrangement uses TRBV6-5 and TRBJ1-1; 7 bases match TRBD1. Germline V CDR1 and CDR2: MNHEY, SVGAGI. The CDR3 totals 14 residues. With 5 bases clipped from V and 0 bases from J, the junction kept 3 bases outside the gene matches. CDR3: CASSRDRMNTEAFF. In DNA, the CDR3 is TGTGCCAGCAGTAGGGACAGAATGAACACTGAAGCTTTCTTT.

The chain carries TRBV28 and TRBJ2-3, with D possibly matching TRBD2 (6 bases). Germline V gene lookup returns CDR1 MDHEN and CDR2 SYDVKM. The CDR3 is 15 amino acids. V lost 3 bases and J lost 0, with 10 bases in between. The CDR3 bases are TGTGCCAGCAGTTTGGGGGGAGCTAGCACAGATACGCAGTATTTT. Translating it yields CASSLGGASTDTQYF. Variable domain in full (rest from reference TRBV28 and TRBJ2-3): DVKVTQSSRYLVKRTGEKVFLECVQDMDHENMFWYRQDPGLGLRLIYFSYDVKMKEKGDIPEGYSVSREKKERFSLILESASTNQTSMYLCASSLGGASTDTQYFGPGTRLTVL.

There are a few counts of this clone. The genes are TRBV15 and TRBJ1-4, with a weak D call TRBD1 (6 bases). The CDR3 runs to 16 residues. Trimming removed 2 bases at V and 6 bases at J, with 16 bases between. CDR1 is LNHNV and CDR2 is YYDKDF in the germline V gene (reference sequence). The CDR3 sequence: CATSRLTGMGYEKLFF. CDR3 DNA: TGTGCCACCAGCAGACTAACAGGGATGGGCTATGAAAAACTGTTTTTT.

The chain employs TRBV5-4 and TRBJ2-1, with 12 bases lining up with TRBD2. This CDR3 contains 14 residues. The junction had 0 bases not matched to a gene; V was cut back by 2 bases and J by 6 bases. The germline V gene encodes CDR1 SGHNT and CDR2 YYREEE (reference sequence). CDR3 sequence: CASSLLAGGNEQFF. In nucleotides, the CDR3 is TGTGCCAGCAGCTTACTAGCGGGGGGCAATGAGCAGTTCTTC.

V is TRBV27 and J is TRBJ2-1; possibly TRBD2 for D (6 bases). Trimming shortened V by 2 bases and J by 2 bases, and 7 bases separated the two germline ends. There are 14 residues in the CDR3. CDR1 and CDR2 (germline): MNHEY, SMNVEV (reference sequence). The CDR3 region is CASSLTGAYNEQFF. CDR3 DNA: TGTGCCAGCAGTTTAACGGGAGCCTACAATGAGCAGTTCTTC.

The rearrangement joins TRBV9 to TRBJ2-3; 7 bases map to TRBD1. The V gene end was trimmed by 4 bases and the J gene end by 2 bases; junction bases not matched to a gene: 1. The CDR3 length is 13 residues. The germline CDR1 and CDR2 sequences are SGDLS and YYNGEE. The DNA for the CDR3 is TGTGCCAGCAGCCAGGGGGACACAGATACGCAGTATTTT. Its translation is CASSQGDTDTQYF.

The chain couples TRBV29-1 to TRBJ2-7; no clear D gene. There are 12 residues in the CDR3. Germline assignment: CDR1 SQVTM and CDR2 ANQGSEA. Trimming cost V 4 bases and J 3 bases, with 10 bases left between them. The DNA for the CDR3 is TGCAGCGTTGCTACCGACGGCTACGAGCAGTACTTC. Translated: CSVATDGYEQYF.

V and J are TRBV5-1 and TRBJ1-3, with a tentative D call TRBD1 (5 bases). This CDR3 has 16 amino acids. V lost 0 bases and J 7 bases, leaving 17 bases between the germline ends. Germline V gene lookup returns CDR1 SGHRS and CDR2 YFSETQ. The DNA for the CDR3 is TGCGCCAGCAGCTTGGATGGGAGTGCAGGGAGGAACACCATATATTTT. This translates into CASSLDGSAGRNTIYF. Looking up the rest from reference TRBV5-1 and TRBJ1-3 gives the full variable domain: KAGVTQTPRYLIKTRGQQVTLSCSPISGHRSVSWYQQTPGQGLQFLFEYFSETQRNKGNFPGRFSGRQFSNSRSEMNVSTLELGDSALYLCASSLDGSAGRNTIYFGEGSWLTVV.

CDR3 sequence reads: CASSYSAGDLTDTQYF. The CDR3 DNA sequence: TGTGCCAGCAGTTACTCGGCGGGGGACCTCACAGATACGCAGTATTTT. The rearrangement joins TRBV6-5 to TRBJ2-3; 7 nucleotides align to TRBD2. The germline CDR1 and CDR2 sequences are MNHEY and SVGAGI. The CDR3 runs to 16 residues. The V and J ends lost 0 bases and 2 bases, in that order; junction bases with no gene match: 5.

The J gene is TRBJ2-1, the V gene TRBV28; 8 bases match TRBD1. The CDR3 sequence is 16 residues long. Per germline, CDR1 MDHEN and CDR2 SYDVKM. V was clipped by 3 bases and J by 4 bases; unmatched bases: 8. DNA for the CDR3: TGTGCCAGCAGTTTTTTTCGTGGGGACAGGTACAATGAGCAGTTCTTC. Residues: CASSFFRGDRYNEQFF.

The rearrangement joins TRBV7-3 to TRBJ2-2; D perhaps matches TRBD1 (5 bases). The CDR3 totals 13 residues. V shed 2 bases and J shed 5 bases, with 6 bases lying between them. From germline, CDR1 is SGHTA and CDR2 FQGTGA. CDR3 in DNA: TGTGCCAGCAGCTTATCAGGGACCGGGGAGCTGTTTTTT. The encoded protein is CASSLSGTGELFF.

V usage is TRBV11-2 and J usage is TRBJ1-5; D gene unclear. Per germline, CDR1 SGHAT and CDR2 FQNNGV. V was clipped by 3 bases and J by 1 base, with 4 bases between them. This CDR3 contains 13 residues. CDR3 coding DNA: TGTGCCAGCAGCTTGGTAAGCAATCAGCCCCAGCATTTT. This translates into CASSLVSNQPQHF.

This clone was counted between two and nine times. The chain joins TRBV6-5 to TRBJ2-3; D is possibly TRBD1 (6 bases). The CDR3 is 15 amino acids. Trimming took 5 bases from V and 0 from J, leaving 12 bases between them. Germline CDR1 MNHEY, CDR2 SVGAGI. CDR3 region: CASSMDSQSTDTQYF. The CDR3 nucleotides read TGTGCCAGCAGTATGGACAGCCAGAGCACAGATACGCAGTATTTT.

This clone is termed medium-sized. This chain uses TRBV28 with TRBJ2-2, with 8 bases matching TRBD1. Germline V gives CDR1 MDHEN, CDR2 SYDVKM. The CDR3 contains 15 residues. V trimming: 2 bases; J trimming: 4 bases; junction bases outside the gene matches: 3. CDR3 sequence: CASSLRQGITGELFF. Written as DNA, the CDR3 is TGTGCCAGCAGTTTACGACAGGGGATCACCGGGGAGCTGTTTTTT.

V gene TRBV9 combines with J gene TRBJ2-5, with 7 positions matching TRBD1. V gave up 3 bases and J gave up 5 bases; unmatched junction bases: 7. From germline, CDR1 is SGDLS and CDR2 YYNGEE. CDR3 length: 14 residues. The CDR3 DNA reads as TGTGCCAGCAGCGCTTATACAGGGGTGGAGACCCAGTACTTC. Amino acid sequence: CASSAYTGVETQYF.

The chain has TRBV11-2 and TRBJ2-7, with TRBD2 identical over 8 bases. Germline CDR1 reads SGHAT; CDR2 reads FQNNGV. CDR3 size: 14 residues. V gave up 5 bases and J gave up 0 bases; unmatched junction bases: 3. The CDR3 spells CASSTSGSSYEQYF. DNA for the CDR3: TGTGCCAGCAGCACTAGCGGTAGCTCCTACGAGCAGTACTTC.

In this sample, this clone turned up once. The chain joins TRBV2 to TRBJ2-7; 9 nucleotides match TRBD2. The CDR3 length is 15 residues. J lost 5 bases, V lost 4 bases, and 9 bases had no gene match. Germline V lookup: CDR1 SNHLY, CDR2 FYNNEI. DNA of the CDR3: TGTGCCAGCAGTGGAAATAGCGGGGGCTTTGACGAGCAGTACTTC. Encoded protein: CASSGNSGGFDEQYF.